This TCR beta chain was recovered during a study of T cell repertoires in cytomegalovirus infection. V lost 0 bases and J 6 bases, leaving 16 bases between the germline ends. This CDR3 has 16 residues. As concerns this clonotype: Its antigen remains unidentified.

In TCRdb, the reads were re-called with MiXCR into one record per CDR3 protein. The data hold over 100,000 distinct CDR3 sequences, with around 31% observed a single time. This rearrangement joins TRBV12-3 or TRBV12-4 to TRBJ2-3; D not certain. The receptor comes from a human donor in good health (CMV status not recorded). Some clones in this sample may be carry-over from other donors' samples. Sequenced material: CD8+ T cells from cultured PBMCs, taken from culture after CMV antigen stimulation. The CDR3 loop is CASSLAWAALSDTQYF. The CDR3 DNA sequence: TGTGCCAGCAGTTTAGCGTGGGCGGCCCTGTCGGATACGCAGTATTTT.